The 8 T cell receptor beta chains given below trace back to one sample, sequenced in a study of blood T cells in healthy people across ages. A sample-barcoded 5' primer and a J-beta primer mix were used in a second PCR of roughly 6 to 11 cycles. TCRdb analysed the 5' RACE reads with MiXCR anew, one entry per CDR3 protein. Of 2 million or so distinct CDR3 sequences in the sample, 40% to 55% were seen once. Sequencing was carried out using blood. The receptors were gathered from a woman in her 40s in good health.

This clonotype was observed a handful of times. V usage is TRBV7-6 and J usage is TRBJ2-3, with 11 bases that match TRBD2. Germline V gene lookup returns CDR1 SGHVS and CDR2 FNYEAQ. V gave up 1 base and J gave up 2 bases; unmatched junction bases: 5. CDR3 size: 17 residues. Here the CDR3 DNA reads TGTGCCAGCAGCTTAGGGCTAGCGGGGGGTACCACAGATACGCAGTATTTT. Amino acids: CASSLGLAGGTTDTQYF.

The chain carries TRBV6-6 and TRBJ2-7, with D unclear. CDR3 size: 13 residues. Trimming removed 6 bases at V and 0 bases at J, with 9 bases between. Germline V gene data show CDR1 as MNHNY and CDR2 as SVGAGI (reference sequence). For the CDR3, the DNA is TGTGCCAGCAGGGACGGTCCCTCCTACGAGCAGTACTTC. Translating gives CASRDGPSYEQYF.

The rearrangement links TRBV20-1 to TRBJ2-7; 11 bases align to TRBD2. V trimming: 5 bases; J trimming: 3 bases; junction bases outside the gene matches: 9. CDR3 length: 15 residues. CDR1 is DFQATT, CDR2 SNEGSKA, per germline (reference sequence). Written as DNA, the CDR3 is TGCAGTGCTTGGGCGACTAGCGGGGTTCTCTACGAGCAGTACTTC. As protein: CSAWATSGVLYEQYF.

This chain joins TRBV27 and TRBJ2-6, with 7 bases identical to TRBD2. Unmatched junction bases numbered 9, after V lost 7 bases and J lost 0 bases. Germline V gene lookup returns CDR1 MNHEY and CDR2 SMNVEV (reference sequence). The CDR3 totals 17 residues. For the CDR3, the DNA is TGTGCCAGCACTGGGGGGGGACCTAGCTCTGGGGCCAACGTCCTGACTTTC. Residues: CASTGGGPSSGANVLTF.

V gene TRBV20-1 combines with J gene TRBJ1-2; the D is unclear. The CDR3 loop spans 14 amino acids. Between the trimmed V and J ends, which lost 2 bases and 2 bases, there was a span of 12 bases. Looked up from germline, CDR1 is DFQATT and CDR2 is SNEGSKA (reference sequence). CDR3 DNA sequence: TGCAGTGCTAGAAAACCGACTGAAAACTATGGCTACACCTTC. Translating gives CSARKPTENYGYTF.

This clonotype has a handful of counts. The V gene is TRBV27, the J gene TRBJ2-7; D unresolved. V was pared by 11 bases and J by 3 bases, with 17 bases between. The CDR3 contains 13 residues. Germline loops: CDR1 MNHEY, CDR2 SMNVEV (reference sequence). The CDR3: CASRAPMNYEQYF. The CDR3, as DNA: TGTGCCTCTCGGGCCCCGATGAACTACGAGCAGTACTTC.

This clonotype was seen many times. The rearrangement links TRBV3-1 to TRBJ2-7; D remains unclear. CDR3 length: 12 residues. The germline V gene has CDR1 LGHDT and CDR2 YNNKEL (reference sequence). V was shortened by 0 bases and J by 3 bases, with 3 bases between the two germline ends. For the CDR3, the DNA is TGTGCCAGCAGCCAAGATCGCTACGAGCAGTACTTC. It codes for CASSQDRYEQYF.

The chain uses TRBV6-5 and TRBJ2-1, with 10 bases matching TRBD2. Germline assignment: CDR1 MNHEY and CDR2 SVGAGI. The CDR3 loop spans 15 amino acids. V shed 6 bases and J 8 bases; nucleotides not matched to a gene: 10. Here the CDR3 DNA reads TGTGCCAGCAGGTCCACTAGCGGGGTCGGGTATGAGCAGTTCTTC. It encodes CASRSTSGVGYEQFF.